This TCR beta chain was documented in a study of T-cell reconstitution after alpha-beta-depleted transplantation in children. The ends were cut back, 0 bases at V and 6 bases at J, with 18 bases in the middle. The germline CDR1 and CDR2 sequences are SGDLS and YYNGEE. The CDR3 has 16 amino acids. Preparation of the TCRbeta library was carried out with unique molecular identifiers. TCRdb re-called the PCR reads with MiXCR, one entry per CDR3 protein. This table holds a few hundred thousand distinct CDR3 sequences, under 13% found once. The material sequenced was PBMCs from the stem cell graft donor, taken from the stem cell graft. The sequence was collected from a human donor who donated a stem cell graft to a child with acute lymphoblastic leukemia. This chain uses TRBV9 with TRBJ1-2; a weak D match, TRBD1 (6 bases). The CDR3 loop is CASSVGPGARKHGYTF. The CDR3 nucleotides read TGTGCCAGCAGCGTAGGACCGGGGGCGCGAAAGCATGGCTACACCTTC.